This TCR beta chain was documented in a study of OX40 agonist ivuxolimab in advanced cancers. Notes on the study in general: Relative to CD4+, CD8+ T cells held more expanded clones on average.

Turning to this clone: The antigen is undetermined.

This CDR3 region has 14 residues. Germline CDR1 is SGHDT and CDR2 is YYEEEE. V was clipped by 4 bases and J by 0 bases; unmatched bases: 3. Generated by immunoSEQ multiplex PCR, the TCRdb table keeps only in-frame clones and is missing some. Here the sample spans 70,000 or so clones, nearly 90% being singletons. This chain links TRBV5-6 with TRBJ2-7; the match to TRBD1 covers 8 bases. The receptor was isolated from an adult with an advanced solid tumor such as melanoma, head and neck, liver or kidney cancer. The sample in question was CD4+ or CD8+ T cells sorted from blood, obtained in a trial of the OX40 agonist ivuxolimab. The CDR3 sequence is CASSRDRSSYEQYF. DNA for the CDR3: TGTGCCAGCAGCAGGGACAGGAGCTCCTACGAGCAGTACTTC.